The 5 T cell receptor beta chains listed next were all sequenced from one sample in a study of follicular helper T cells after annual influenza vaccination. Repertoires were generated with immunoSEQ multiplex PCR, while TCRdb's copy carries only in-frame clones and drops some. The table includes about 27,000 clones, roughly 80% detected once. The time point: 2014-2015 season, pre-vaccination. The sequenced sample was CXCR5+ CD38- circulating T follicular helper cells from blood, obtained on the day of influenza vaccination. Noted subset: circulating Tfh, non-naive CD4+CXCR5+PD-1+ (ICOS+CD38+ or ICOS-CD38-). These receptors all stem from an adult who received the influenza vaccine.

This sequence joins TRBV19 and TRBJ1-4; no firm D call. The length of the CDR3 is 12 residues. V was shortened by 2 bases and J by 8 bases, with 6 bases between the two germline ends. Germline values: CDR1 LNHDA, CDR2 SQIVND (reference sequence). CDR3 sequence reads: CASSIIGEKLFF. The CDR3 DNA is TGTGCCAGTAGTATAATCGGGGAAAAACTGTTTTTT.

This clone came up once. The chain combines TRBV7-2 with TRBJ1-4, with D hard to call. Germline V lookup: CDR1 SGHTA, CDR2 FQGNSA. Trimming pared 4 bases from V and 6 bases from J, leaving 12 bases between. The CDR3 sequence is 14 residues long. This chain's CDR3 is CASSSRKADEKLFF. The CDR3 nucleotides are TGTGCCAGCAGCTCCCGTAAGGCGGATGAAAAACTGTTTTTT. Full variable domain (rest looked up from reference TRBV7-2 and TRBJ1-4): GAGVSQSPSNKVTEKGKDVELRCDPISGHTALYWYRQSLGQGLEFLIYFQGNSAPDKSGLPSDRFSAERTGGSVSTLTIQRTQQEDSAVYLCASSSRKADEKLFFGSGTQLSVL.

J is TRBJ2-6 and V is TRBV7-9; D is ambiguous. The germline CDR1 and CDR2 sequences are SEHNR and FQNEAQ (reference sequence). V was shortened by 5 bases and J by 0 bases, with 8 bases between the two germline ends. The length of the CDR3 is 15 residues. The CDR3: CASSPHSSGANVLTF. In DNA, the CDR3 is TGTGCCAGCAGCCCCCATAGCTCTGGGGCCAACGTCCTGACTTTC.

The rearrangement joins TRBV2 to TRBJ2-5; 8 bases are a match to TRBD2. V shed 6 bases and J 5 bases; nucleotides not matched to a gene: 2. The CDR3 has 12 amino acids. CDR1 and CDR2 from the germline V gene are SNHLY and FYNNEI. The CDR3 here is CASSSGGETQYF. CDR3 bases: TGTGCCAGCAGCTCGGGGGGGGAGACCCAGTACTTC.

This clone appeared once. The V call is TRBV7-3, the J call TRBJ2-2; 9 nucleotides line up with TRBD2. From germline, CDR1 is SGHTA and CDR2 FQGTGA. The ends lost 1 base at V and 0 bases at J; junction bases unmatched: 0. CDR3 length: 16 residues. DNA of the CDR3: TGTGCCAGCAGCTTAAGCGGGGGGGCGAACACCGGGGAGCTGTTTTTT. This codes for CASSLSGGANTGELFF.